The rows below give T cell receptor beta chains drawn from one sample of a study of regulatory T cells in long-lasting Graves disease. One entry per CDR3 protein, called by TCRdb with MiXCR from the multiplex PCR reads. The data show hundreds of thousands of distinct CDR3 sequences, 15% to 20% seen once. These records were also assigned to another study, of T cells in Graves' hyperthyroidism and ophthalmopathy.

The sequences come from peripheral blood mononuclear cells (PBMCs), collected at new diagnosis, from a patient treated with antithyroid drugs. These receptors were collected from a woman aged 35-65 years with Graves disease. CDR3s include the opening cysteine and the closing phenylalanine or tryptophan.

cdr3_aa j_call v_call
CARLPGGHETQYF TRBJ2-5 TRBV9
CASSSRTASSYNSPLHF TRBJ1-6 TRBV7-2
CASSPLDTSYEQYF TRBJ2-7 TRBV18
CATSDPDRGDEQYF TRBJ2-7 TRBV24-1
CASSLNGGGARTEQFF TRBJ2-1 TRBV7-3
CASRGTLRPTEAFF TRBJ1-1 TRBV12-3/TRBV12-4
CSAQAGGTDTQYF TRBJ2-3 TRBV20-1
CASSLTGLGETQYF TRBJ2-5 TRBV7-9
CATSRERYTGELFF TRBJ2-2 TRBV15
CASSLHIDREETQYF TRBJ2-5 TRBV7-7
CASGLVPGRVSYNEQFF TRBJ2-1 TRBV12-5
CASSGTSGGISYNEQFF TRBJ2-1 TRBV2
CASSLHRGTYNEQFF TRBJ2-1 TRBV6-1
CASGLSGGGYEQYF TRBJ2-7 TRBV3-1
CSVKQGGTEAFF TRBJ1-1 TRBV29-1
CASSPRQGSSEAFF TRBJ1-1 TRBV5-1
CASRERTGGATDTQYF TRBJ2-3 TRBV6-2/TRBV6-3
CASSMAYSMNTEAFF TRBJ1-1 TRBV19